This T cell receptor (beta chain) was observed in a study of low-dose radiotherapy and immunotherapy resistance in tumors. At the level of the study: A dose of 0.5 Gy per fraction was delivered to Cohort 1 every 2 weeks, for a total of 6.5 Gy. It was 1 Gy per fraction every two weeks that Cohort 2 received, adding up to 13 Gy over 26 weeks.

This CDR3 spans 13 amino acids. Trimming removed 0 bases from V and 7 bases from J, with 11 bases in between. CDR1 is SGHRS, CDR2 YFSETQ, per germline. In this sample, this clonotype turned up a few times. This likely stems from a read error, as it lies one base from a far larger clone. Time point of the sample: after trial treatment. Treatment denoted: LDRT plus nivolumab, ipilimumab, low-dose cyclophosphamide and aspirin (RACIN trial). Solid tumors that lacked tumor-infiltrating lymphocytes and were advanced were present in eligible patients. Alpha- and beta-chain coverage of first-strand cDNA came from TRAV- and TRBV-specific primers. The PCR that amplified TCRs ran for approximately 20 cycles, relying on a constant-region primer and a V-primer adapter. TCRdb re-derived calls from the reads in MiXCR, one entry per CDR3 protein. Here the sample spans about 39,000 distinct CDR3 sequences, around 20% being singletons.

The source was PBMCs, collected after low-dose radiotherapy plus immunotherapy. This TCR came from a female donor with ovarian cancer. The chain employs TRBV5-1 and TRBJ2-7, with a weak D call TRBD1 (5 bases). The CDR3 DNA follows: TGCGCCAGCAGCTTGGTCCCAGGGCTTGAGCAGTACTTC. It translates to CASSLVPGLEQYF.